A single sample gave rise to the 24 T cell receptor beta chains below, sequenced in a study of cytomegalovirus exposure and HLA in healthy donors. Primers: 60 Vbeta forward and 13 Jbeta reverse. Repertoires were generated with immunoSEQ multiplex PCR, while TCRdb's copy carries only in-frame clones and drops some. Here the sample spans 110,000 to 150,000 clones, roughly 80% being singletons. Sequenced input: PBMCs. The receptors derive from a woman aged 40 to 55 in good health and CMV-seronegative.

CDR3 in DNA: TGTGCCTGGAGTGTGCCCCAGGGGGGCACAGATACGCAGTATTTT. It translates to CAWSVPQGGTDTQYF. The chain joins TRBV30 to TRBJ2-3; 7 nucleotides match TRBD1. CDR3 length: 15 amino acids. Germline lookup yields CDR1 GTSNPN and CDR2 SVGIG (reference sequence). The ends lost 0 bases at V and 1 base at J; junction bases unmatched: 4.

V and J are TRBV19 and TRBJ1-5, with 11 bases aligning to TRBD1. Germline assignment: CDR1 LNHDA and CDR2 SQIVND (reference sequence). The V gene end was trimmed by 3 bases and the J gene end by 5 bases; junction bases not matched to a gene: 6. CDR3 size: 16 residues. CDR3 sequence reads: CASSIYGTGGYQPQHF. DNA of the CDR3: TGTGCCAGTAGTATTTACGGGACAGGGGGTTATCAGCCCCAGCATTTT. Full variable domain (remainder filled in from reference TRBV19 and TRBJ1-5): DGGITQSPKYLFRKEGQNVTLSCEQNLNHDAMYWYRQDPGQGLRLIYYSQIVNDFQKGDIAEGYSVSREKKESFPLTVTSAQKNPTAFYLCASSIYGTGGYQPQHFGDGTRLSIL.

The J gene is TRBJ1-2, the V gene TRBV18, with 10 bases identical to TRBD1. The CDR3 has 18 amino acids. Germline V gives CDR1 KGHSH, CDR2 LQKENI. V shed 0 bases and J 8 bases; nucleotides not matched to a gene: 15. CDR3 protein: CASSPPNSADRGREGYTF. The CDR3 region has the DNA TGTGCCAGCTCACCACCAAACTCCGCCGACAGGGGGCGCGAGGGCTACACCTTC.

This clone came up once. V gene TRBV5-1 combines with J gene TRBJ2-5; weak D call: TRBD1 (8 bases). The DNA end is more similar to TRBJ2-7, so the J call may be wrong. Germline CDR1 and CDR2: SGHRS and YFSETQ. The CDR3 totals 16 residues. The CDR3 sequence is CASRSHRGGVLYEQYF. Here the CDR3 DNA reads TGCGCCAGCCGCTCACACAGGGGGGGGGTGCTCTACGAGCAGTACTTC.

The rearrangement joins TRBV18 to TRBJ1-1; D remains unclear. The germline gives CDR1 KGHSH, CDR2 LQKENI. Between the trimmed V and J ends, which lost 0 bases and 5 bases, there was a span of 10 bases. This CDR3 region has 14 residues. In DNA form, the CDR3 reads TGTGCCAGCTCACCACCGGTTACTAGGACTGAAGCTTTCTTT. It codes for CASSPPVTRTEAFF.

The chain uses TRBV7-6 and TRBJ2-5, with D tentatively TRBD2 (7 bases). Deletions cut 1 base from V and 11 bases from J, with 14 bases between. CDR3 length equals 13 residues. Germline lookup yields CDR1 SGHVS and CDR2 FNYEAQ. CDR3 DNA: TGTGCCAGCAGCTTAGAGGGGGGGAGGGAGCAGTACTTC. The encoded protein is CASSLEGGREQYF.

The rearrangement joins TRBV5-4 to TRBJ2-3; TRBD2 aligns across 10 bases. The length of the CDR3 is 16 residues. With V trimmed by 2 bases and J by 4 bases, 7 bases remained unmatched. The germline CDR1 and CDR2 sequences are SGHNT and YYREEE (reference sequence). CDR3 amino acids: CASSFSSGSSADTQYF. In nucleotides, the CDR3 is TGTGCCAGCAGCTTCTCTAGCGGGAGTAGTGCAGATACGCAGTATTTT.

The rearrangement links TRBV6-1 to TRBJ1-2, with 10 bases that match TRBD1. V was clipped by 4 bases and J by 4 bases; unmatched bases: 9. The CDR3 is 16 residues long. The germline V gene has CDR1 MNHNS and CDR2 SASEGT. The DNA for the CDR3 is TGTGCCAGCAGTGTAGCGGGGGACAGGGGCGTCTATGGCTACACCTTC. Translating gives CASSVAGDRGVYGYTF.

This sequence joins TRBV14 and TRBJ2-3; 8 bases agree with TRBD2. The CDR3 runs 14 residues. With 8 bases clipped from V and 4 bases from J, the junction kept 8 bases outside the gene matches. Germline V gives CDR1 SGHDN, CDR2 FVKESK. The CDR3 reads CASGGPAGADTQYF. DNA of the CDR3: TGTGCCAGCGGCGGGCCAGCGGGAGCAGATACGCAGTATTTT.

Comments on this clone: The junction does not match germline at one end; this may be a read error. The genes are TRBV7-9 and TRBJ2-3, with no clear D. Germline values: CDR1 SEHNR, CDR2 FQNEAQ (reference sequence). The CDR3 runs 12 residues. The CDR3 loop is CSSSLGRDTQYF. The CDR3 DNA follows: TGTTCCAGCAGCCTAGGCAGAGATACGCAGTATTTT.

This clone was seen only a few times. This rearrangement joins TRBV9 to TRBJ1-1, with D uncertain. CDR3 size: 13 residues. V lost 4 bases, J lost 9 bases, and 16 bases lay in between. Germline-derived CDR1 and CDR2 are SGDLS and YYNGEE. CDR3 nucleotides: TGTGCCAGCAGCACCCTTGACGGGGTAAAAGCTTTCTTT. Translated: CASSTLDGVKAFF.

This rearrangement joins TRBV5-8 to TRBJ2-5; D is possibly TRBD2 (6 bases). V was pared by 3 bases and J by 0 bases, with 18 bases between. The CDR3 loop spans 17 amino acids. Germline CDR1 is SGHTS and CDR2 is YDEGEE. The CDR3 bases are TGTGCCAGCAGCTCGGGACTTTCTACAACCAACCAAGAGACCCAGTACTTC. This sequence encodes CASSSGLSTTNQETQYF.

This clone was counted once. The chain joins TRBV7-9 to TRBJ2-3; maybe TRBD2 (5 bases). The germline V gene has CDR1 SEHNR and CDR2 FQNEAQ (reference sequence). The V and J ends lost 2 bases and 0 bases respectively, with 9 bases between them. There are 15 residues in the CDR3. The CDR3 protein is CASSLSGLSTDTQYF. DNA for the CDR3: TGTGCCAGCAGCTTAAGCGGATTAAGCACAGATACGCAGTATTTT. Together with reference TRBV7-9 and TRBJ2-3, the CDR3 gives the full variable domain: DTGVSQNPRHKITKRGQNVTFRCDPISEHNRLYWYRQTLGQGPEFLTYFQNEAQLEKSRLLSDRFSAERPKGSFSTLEIQRTEQGDSAMYLCASSLSGLSTDTQYFGPGTRLTVL.

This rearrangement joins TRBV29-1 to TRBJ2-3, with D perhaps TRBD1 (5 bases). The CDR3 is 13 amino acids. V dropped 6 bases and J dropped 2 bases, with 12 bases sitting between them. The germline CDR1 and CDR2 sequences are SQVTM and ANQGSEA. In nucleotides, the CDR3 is TGCAGCGTCCCAGGGCAGTTCACAGATACGCAGTATTTT. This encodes CSVPGQFTDTQYF.

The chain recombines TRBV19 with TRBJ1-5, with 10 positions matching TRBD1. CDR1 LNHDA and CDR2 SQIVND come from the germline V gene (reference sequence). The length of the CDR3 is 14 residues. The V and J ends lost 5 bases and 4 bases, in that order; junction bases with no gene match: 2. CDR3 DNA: TGTGCCAGTAGTTTGGACAGGGGGAATCAGCCCCAGCATTTT. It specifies CASSLDRGNQPQHF.

The CDR3 loop reads CASSPGDQETQYF. The DNA for the CDR3 is TGTGCCAGCAGTCCAGGGGACCAAGAGACCCAGTACTTC. This sequence joins TRBV28 and TRBJ2-5, with D maybe TRBD1 (6 bases). Germline values: CDR1 MDHEN, CDR2 SYDVKM. The CDR3 covers 13 residues. V dropped 5 bases and J dropped 0 bases, with 7 bases sitting between them.

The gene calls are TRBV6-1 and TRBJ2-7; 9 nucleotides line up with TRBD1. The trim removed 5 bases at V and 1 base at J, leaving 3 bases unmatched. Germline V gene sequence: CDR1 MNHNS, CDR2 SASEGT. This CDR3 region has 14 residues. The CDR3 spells CASSIGTGSYEQYF. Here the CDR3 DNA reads TGTGCCAGCAGTATAGGGACAGGGTCCTACGAGCAGTACTTC.

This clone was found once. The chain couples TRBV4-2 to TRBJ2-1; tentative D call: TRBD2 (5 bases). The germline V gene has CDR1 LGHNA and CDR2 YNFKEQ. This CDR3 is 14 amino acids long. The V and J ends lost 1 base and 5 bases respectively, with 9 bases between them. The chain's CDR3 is CASSQGGRNNEQFF. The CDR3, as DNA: TGTGCCAGCAGCCAAGGAGGGCGAAACAATGAGCAGTTCTTC.

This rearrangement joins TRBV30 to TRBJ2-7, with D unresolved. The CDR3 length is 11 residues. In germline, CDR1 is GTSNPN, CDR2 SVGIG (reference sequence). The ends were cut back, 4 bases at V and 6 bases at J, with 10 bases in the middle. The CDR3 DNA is TGTGCCTGGACCCTCTCGCGCGAGCAGTACTTC. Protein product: CAWTLSREQYF.

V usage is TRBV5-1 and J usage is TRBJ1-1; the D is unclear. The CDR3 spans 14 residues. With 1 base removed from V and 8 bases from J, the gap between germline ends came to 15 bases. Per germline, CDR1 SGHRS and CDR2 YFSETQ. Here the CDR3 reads CASSLTLTAEEAFF. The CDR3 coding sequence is TGCGCCAGCAGCTTGACTTTAACCGCCGAAGAAGCTTTCTTT.

The CDR3 nucleotides read TGTGCCAGCACCAACTCATATGGCTACACCTTC. Translating gives CASTNSYGYTF. This chain joins TRBV28 and TRBJ1-2; D remains ambiguous. CDR1 MDHEN and CDR2 SYDVKM come from the germline V gene. Trimming stripped 7 bases from V and 5 bases from J, with 8 bases between. This CDR3 has 11 amino acids.

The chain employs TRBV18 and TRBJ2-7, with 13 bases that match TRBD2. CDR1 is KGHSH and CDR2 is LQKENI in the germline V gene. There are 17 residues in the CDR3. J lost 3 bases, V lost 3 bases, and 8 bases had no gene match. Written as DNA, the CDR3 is TGTGCCAGCTCACCGGGACTAGCGGGGCCATCTTACTACGAGCAGTACTTC. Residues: CASSPGLAGPSYYEQYF.

The DNA for the CDR3 is TGTGCCAGCAGCTTAGCGGACCCCAGGGACAGAGAATATGGCTACACCTTC. Translated: CASSLADPRDREYGYTF. V gene TRBV7-8 combines with J gene TRBJ1-2; 7 nucleotides line up with TRBD1. V was pared by 0 bases and J by 5 bases, with 12 bases of the junction left unmatched. The CDR3 consists of 17 residues. Germline values: CDR1 SGHVS, CDR2 FQNEAQ.

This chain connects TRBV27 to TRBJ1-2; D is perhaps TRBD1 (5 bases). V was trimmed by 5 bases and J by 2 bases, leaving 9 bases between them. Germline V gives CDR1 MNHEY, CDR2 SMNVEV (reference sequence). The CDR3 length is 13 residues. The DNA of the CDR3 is TGTGCCAGCAGTCCAGACAGCAACTATGGCTACACCTTC. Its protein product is CASSPDSNYGYTF.